This T cell receptor (beta chain) was retrieved from a study of response to subunit inactivated influenza vaccine. Study-wide findings and caveats: Each seasonal flu vaccination may recruit only limited new T cells, authors suggested.

CDR1 DFQATT and CDR2 SNEGSKA come from the germline V gene (reference sequence). This CDR3 has 11 residues. Between the trimmed V and J ends, which lost 1 base and 8 bases, there was a span of 8 bases. TCRdb fed the RT-PCR reads into MiXCR, producing one record per CDR3 protein. Among roughly 190,000 distinct CDR3 sequences listed, approximately 15% were seen once. This clonotype showed up many times. Antigen unknown. The TCR sequence derives from a man aged 50-59 years who received an inactivated influenza vaccine. Sequenced here: CD8+ T cells sorted from PBMCs, sampled roughly 5 days after vaccination. The gene calls are TRBV20-1 and TRBJ1-2; D gene ambiguous. The CDR3 loop is CSARAAGGYTF. CDR3 coding DNA: TGCAGTGCTAGAGCGGCGGGGGGCTACACCTTC.